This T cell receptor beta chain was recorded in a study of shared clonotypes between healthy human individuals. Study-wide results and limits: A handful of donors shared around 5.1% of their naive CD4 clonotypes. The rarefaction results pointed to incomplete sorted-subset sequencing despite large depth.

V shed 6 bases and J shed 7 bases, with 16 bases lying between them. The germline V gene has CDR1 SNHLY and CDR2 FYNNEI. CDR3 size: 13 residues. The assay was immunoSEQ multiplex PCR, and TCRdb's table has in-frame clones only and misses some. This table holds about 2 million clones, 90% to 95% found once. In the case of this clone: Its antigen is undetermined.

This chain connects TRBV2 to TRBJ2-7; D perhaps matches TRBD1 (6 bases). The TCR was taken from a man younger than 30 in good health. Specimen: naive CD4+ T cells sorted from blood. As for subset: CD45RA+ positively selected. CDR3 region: CASRVSQGGEQYF. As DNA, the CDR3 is TGTGCCAGCAGGGTCTCCCAAGGGGGTGAGCAGTACTTC.